This T cell receptor (beta chain) was obtained from a study of blood T cell repertoires in COVID-19. Deletions cut 1 base from V and 6 bases from J, with 4 bases between. This CDR3 contains 11 residues. The germline V gene encodes CDR1 LGHDT and CDR2 YNNKEL (reference sequence). Profiling relied on immunoSEQ multiplex PCR, and the TCRdb table lists in-frame clones only, not all of them. The profile shows 250,000 to 350,000 clones, roughly 88% of them singletons. The material sequenced was peripheral blood. The chain is built from TRBV3-1 (or the pseudogene TRBV3-2) and TRBJ2-7; D is ambiguous. The clonotype was recovered from a human donor with COVID-19, enrolled during active disease. The donor label of this sample is uncertain. The chain's CDR3 is CASSQVREQYF. The CDR3 DNA reads TGTGCCAGCAGCCAAGTCCGCGAGCAGTACTTC.